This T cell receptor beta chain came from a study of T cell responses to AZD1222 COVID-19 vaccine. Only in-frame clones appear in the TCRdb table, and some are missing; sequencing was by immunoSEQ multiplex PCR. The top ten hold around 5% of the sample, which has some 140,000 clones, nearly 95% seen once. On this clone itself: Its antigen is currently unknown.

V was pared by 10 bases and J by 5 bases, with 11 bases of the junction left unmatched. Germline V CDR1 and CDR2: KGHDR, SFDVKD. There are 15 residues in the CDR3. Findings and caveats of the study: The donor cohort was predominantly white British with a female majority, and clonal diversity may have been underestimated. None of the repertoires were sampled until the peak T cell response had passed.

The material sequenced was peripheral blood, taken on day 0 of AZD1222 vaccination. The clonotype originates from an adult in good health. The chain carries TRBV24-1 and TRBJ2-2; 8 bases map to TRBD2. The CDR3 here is CATAWGTSSTGELFF. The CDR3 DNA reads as TGTGCCACAGCTTGGGGGACTAGTTCGACCGGGGAGCTGTTTTTT.